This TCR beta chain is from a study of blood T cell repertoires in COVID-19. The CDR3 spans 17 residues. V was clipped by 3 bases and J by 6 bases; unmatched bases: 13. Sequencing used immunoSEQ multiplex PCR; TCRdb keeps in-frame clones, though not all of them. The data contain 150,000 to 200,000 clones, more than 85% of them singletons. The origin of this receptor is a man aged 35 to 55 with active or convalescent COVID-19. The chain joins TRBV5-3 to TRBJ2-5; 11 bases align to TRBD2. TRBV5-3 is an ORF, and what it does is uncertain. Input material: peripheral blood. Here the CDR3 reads CARSCSASGGSRQTQYF. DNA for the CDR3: TGTGCCAGAAGCTGTTCGGCTAGCGGGGGGAGTAGGCAGACCCAGTACTTC.